This TCR beta chain was sequenced during a study of post-analysis software for immune sequencing data (dated by TCRdb to between 2014 and 2017). A note on the overall study: Recorded disease courses included relapsing-remitting, secondary progressive and progressive-relapsing multiple sclerosis, with some patients lacking subtype annotation. The patient repertoires were set against about eleven previously published healthy control repertoires from donors whose ages ranged from roughly 6 to 26 years. A subset of samples was prepared in parallel using single-end sample barcoding, then pooled and co-amplified after Illumina adapter ligation.

Via the germline V gene, CDR1 is ENHRY and CDR2 SYGVKD. V ends up 1 base short and J 4 bases short, with an unmatched junction base count of 5. From the cysteine through the phenylalanine, the CDR3 covers 16 amino acids. Kept here is only the CDR3 DNA, which spans 48 bases and is read in frame from base 1. Study-wide findings and limitations: The control group was slightly older than the multiple sclerosis patient group. Patients showed significantly higher frequencies than controls for about five TRBV segments, among them TRBV5-6, TRBV5-1 and TRBV20-1. Multiple sclerosis patients had significantly lower normalized Chao1 diversity than controls, a result that suggests substantial peripheral T-cell clonal expansion. Direct clustering with F measure showed strong co-clustering of samples prepared in the same batch, prompting a batch-effect correction.

To demonstrate the VDJtools post-analysis software, TCR beta repertoires were profiled from the peripheral blood of more than ten young patients with multiple sclerosis. The multiple sclerosis patients were children and adolescents ranging in age from roughly 6 to 15 years. This clonotype was detected a few times. This clone's antigen is unknown. Base qualities are missing; no much larger clone stands one base away. Libraries were constructed by PCR. These reads were obtained on an Illumina HiSeq 2500. Unique molecular identifiers were incorporated into TCR beta cDNA libraries to reduce PCR and sequencing biases. Per 1 to 10 million input T cells, roughly 0.5 million cDNA molecules were obtained, such that each molecule approximated one T cell. The same protocol used for the earlier healthy control dataset was applied to prepare and sequence the patient libraries. Samples belonging to the same batch were prepared together, multiplexed and sequenced on a shared HiSeq lane. The published analysis was carried out like this. Raw barcoded reads were processed with MIGEC, and single-read molecular identifier groups were discarded before consensus assembly and CDR3 extraction. VDJtools was used for post-analysis of the clonotype tables, with diversity normalized by down-sampling every dataset to the smallest sample size. In repertoire overlap clustering, CDR3 amino acid sequences, but not nucleotide sequences, were matched to correct batch-related cross-sample contamination. TCRdb reprocessing: public reads trimmed at Q25 with fastp, clones called with MiXCR, in-frame beta chains kept. When rows share a CDR3 protein, they turn into one entry using the most common DNA and genes. TCRdb, not the original authors, processed these V and J calls. This sample is represented by roughly 800,000 distinct CDR3 sequences; 30% of them were singletons. The biggest ten clones account for around 0.56% of the sample.

The clonotype originates from a girl between 5 and 17 years old with multiple sclerosis. The sequenced sample was blood. The chain was built from TRBV10-3 and TRBJ2-1, with 9 central nucleotides matching TRBD2. The DNA is as follows: TGTGCCATCAGTGAGTTGAGCGGGAGGAATTACAATGAGCAGTTCTTC. It is translated as CAISELSGRNYNEQFF.